Listed below are T cell receptor beta chains from one sample, sequenced in a study of CD8 T cells in ankylosing spondylitis. A single record per CDR3 protein comes from TCRdb applying MiXCR to the 5' RACE reads. The sample shows hundreds of thousands of distinct CDR3 sequences, around 17% of them seen only once. The sample consisted of blood, either unsorted or a sorted T cell fraction (not recorded which). These receptors were obtained from a male donor with ankylosing spondylitis. Each CDR3 is given with its conserved first and last residue.

cdr3_aa: CASSQDGGGLAGAEQYF
v_call: TRBV4-2
cdr3_length: 17
j_call: TRBJ2-7

cdr3_aa: CATSREDSPNQPQHF
v_call: TRBV15
cdr3_length: 15
j_call: TRBJ1-5

cdr3_aa: CSVVGSGGATEAFF
v_call: TRBV29-1
cdr3_length: 14
j_call: TRBJ1-1

cdr3_aa: CASSLFLNTEAFF
v_call: TRBV27
cdr3_length: 13
j_call: TRBJ1-1

cdr3_aa: CASSNRDGLNQPQHF
v_call: TRBV27
cdr3_length: 15
j_call: TRBJ1-5

cdr3_aa: CASTPPPPGNEQFF
v_call: TRBV12-3/TRBV12-4
cdr3_length: 14
j_call: TRBJ2-1

cdr3_aa: CASSPRQDGYTF
v_call: TRBV5-6
cdr3_length: 12
j_call: TRBJ1-2

cdr3_aa: CASSPLLGGAGELFF
v_call: TRBV27
cdr3_length: 15
j_call: TRBJ2-2

cdr3_aa: CASSPQGAEQYF
v_call: TRBV12-3/TRBV12-4
cdr3_length: 12
j_call: TRBJ2-7

cdr3_aa: CASSSTGETNTEAFF
v_call: TRBV7-9
cdr3_length: 15
j_call: TRBJ1-1

cdr3_aa: CASSVTGATDTQYF
v_call: TRBV27
cdr3_length: 14
j_call: TRBJ2-3

cdr3_aa: CASSRPISGLPYEQYF
v_call: TRBV7-9
cdr3_length: 16
j_call: TRBJ2-7

cdr3_aa: CASSEAAAHEQFF
v_call: TRBV25-1
cdr3_length: 13
j_call: TRBJ2-1

cdr3_aa: CASSGAYEQFF
v_call: TRBV9
cdr3_length: 11
j_call: TRBJ2-1

cdr3_aa: CASSTTLAGSSHEQYF
v_call: TRBV12-3/TRBV12-4
cdr3_length: 16
j_call: TRBJ2-7

cdr3_aa: CASSLTGQDGQFF
v_call: TRBV4-1
cdr3_length: 13
j_call: TRBJ2-1

cdr3_aa: CASSLVGDRARETQYF
v_call: TRBV28
cdr3_length: 16
j_call: TRBJ2-5

cdr3_aa: CASSVIQGGEAFF
v_call: TRBV27
cdr3_length: 13
j_call: TRBJ1-1

cdr3_aa: CASSQGAGGGYNEQFF
v_call: TRBV4-2
cdr3_length: 16
j_call: TRBJ2-1

cdr3_aa: CASSQEGTSEHNEQFF
v_call: TRBV3-1
cdr3_length: 16
j_call: TRBJ2-1

cdr3_aa: CASSLFGPSPVDTQYF
v_call: TRBV5-1
cdr3_length: 16
j_call: TRBJ2-3

cdr3_aa: CASSYGGTNTEAFF
v_call: TRBV6-5
cdr3_length: 14
j_call: TRBJ1-1

cdr3_aa: CASSPGTHNEQFF
v_call: TRBV27
cdr3_length: 13
j_call: TRBJ2-1

cdr3_aa: CASSLGGTRGYF
v_call: TRBV12-3/TRBV12-4
cdr3_length: 12
j_call: TRBJ2-7

cdr3_aa: CASSLHPSEGNEQYF
v_call: TRBV2
cdr3_length: 15
j_call: TRBJ2-7

cdr3_aa: CASSLWDRGQGNTEAFF
v_call: TRBV5-6
cdr3_length: 17
j_call: TRBJ1-1

cdr3_aa: CASSLKHTPYEQYF
v_call: TRBV12-3/TRBV12-4
cdr3_length: 14
j_call: TRBJ2-7

cdr3_aa: CASSYEGYPYEQYF
v_call: TRBV6-5
cdr3_length: 14
j_call: TRBJ2-7

cdr3_aa: CASRHTSNEQFF
v_call: TRBV12-3/TRBV12-4
cdr3_length: 12
j_call: TRBJ2-1

cdr3_aa: CASSDSVYSNQPQHF
v_call: TRBV27
cdr3_length: 15
j_call: TRBJ1-5

cdr3_aa: CSARGGRHTGELFF
v_call: TRBV20-1
cdr3_length: 14
j_call: TRBJ2-2

cdr3_aa: CSASPVGNQFGVSYEQYF
v_call: TRBV20-1
cdr3_length: 18
j_call: TRBJ2-7

cdr3_aa: CASSSRDWGFYEQYF
v_call: TRBV28
cdr3_length: 15
j_call: TRBJ2-7

cdr3_aa: CASSSRDGPNYGYTF
v_call: TRBV19
cdr3_length: 15
j_call: TRBJ1-2

cdr3_aa: CASSFIKEGNNSPLHF
v_call: TRBV28
cdr3_length: 16
j_call: TRBJ1-6

cdr3_aa: CASSSSSHQPQHF
v_call: TRBV7-2
cdr3_length: 13
j_call: TRBJ1-5

cdr3_aa: CAIRGDSFPYNEQFF
v_call: TRBV10-3
cdr3_length: 15
j_call: TRBJ2-1

cdr3_aa: CASSVGGDLNYEQYF
v_call: TRBV9
cdr3_length: 15
j_call: TRBJ2-7